This section outlines one T cell receptor beta chain sequence together with its context. This sample is part of a study of human T cells and chemical hapten exposure. Time point noted: patch test 2, 6 weeks after DPC sensitization. Documented treatment: therapeutic diphenylcyclopropenone sensitization with weekly scalp DPC. The drawing of blood occurred before each patch test was applied. Unseparated into fractions, whole blood served as the source from which total RNA was extracted. As the library was built, unique molecular identifiers were attached to individual cDNA molecules. In TCRdb, the RACE reads were re-called with MiXCR into one record per CDR3 protein. This sample has about 69,000 distinct CDR3 sequences; around a tenth occur once, and the top ten carry 6.8%. The CDR3 is 12 residues long. V lost 6 bases to trimming and J lost 6 bases; unmatched junction nucleotides: 3. Germline V gene data show CDR1 as SQVTM and CDR2 as ANQGSEA.

This TCR derives from a woman aged 45-65 years with alopecia areata. Some clones in this sample may be carry-over from other donors' samples. Sequencing was performed on whole blood, taken in connection with sensitization to the hapten diphenylcyclopropenone (DPC). The chain couples TRBV29-1 to TRBJ1-5; 9 nucleotides match TRBD1. CDR3 nucleotide sequence: TGCAGCGTAGGGACAGGGAGTCAGCCCCAGCATTTT. Amino acids: CSVGTGSQPQHF.